These 20 T cell receptor beta chains were all obtained from the same sample, sequenced in a study of cytomegalovirus exposure and HLA in healthy donors. PCR employed 60 Vbeta and 13 Jbeta primers. Assay: immunoSEQ multiplex PCR; the TCRdb copy retains only in-frame clones and omits some. The sample records approximately 77,000 clones, approximately 78% being singletons. Sequenced input: PBMCs. The source of these receptors is a man aged 40-55 years in good health and CMV-seronegative.

The chain links TRBV6-5 to TRBJ1-5, with D tentatively TRBD1 (6 bases). The germline V and J ends were trimmed by 5 bases and 7 bases, with 15 bases remaining between them. This CDR3 is built from 14 residues. Per the germline V gene, CDR1 is MNHEY and CDR2 is SVGAGI. CDR3 residues: CASSGGRGEQPQHF. The CDR3 nucleotides are TGTGCCAGCAGTGGGGGCAGGGGTGAGCAGCCCCAGCATTTT.

V gene TRBV10-3 combines with J gene TRBJ2-3, with 12 bases that match TRBD2. CDR3 length: 16 residues. V was clipped by 4 bases and J by 5 bases; unmatched bases: 7. Germline V CDR1 and CDR2: ENHRY, SYGVKD. DNA of the CDR3: TGTGCCATCAGTGGCCCGACTAGCGGGAGTTTAGATACGCAGTATTTT. Protein product: CAISGPTSGSLDTQYF.

The chain links TRBV5-4 to TRBJ1-1, with TRBD1 as a possible D gene (5 bases). The germline V gene has CDR1 SGHNT and CDR2 YYREEE (reference sequence). The CDR3 has 15 residues. Trimming cost V 4 bases and J 0 bases, with 13 bases left between them. In DNA form, the CDR3 reads TGTGCCAGCAGCGGGGCCCAGAGGTTGAACACTGAAGCTTTCTTT. This encodes CASSGAQRLNTEAFF. The full variable domain, rest sourced from reference TRBV5-4 and TRBJ1-1, is ETGVTQSPTHLIKTRGQQVTLRCSSQSGHNTVSWYQQALGQGPQFIFQYYREEENGRGNFPPRFSGLQFPNYSSELNVNALELDDSALYLCASSGAQRLNTEAFFGQGTRLTVV.

This clone has just one count. The chain carries TRBV10-3 and TRBJ2-5, with a weak D call TRBD1 (5 bases). V lost 2 bases, J lost 5 bases, and 6 bases lay in between. The germline gives CDR1 ENHRY, CDR2 SYGVKD. The CDR3 sequence is 12 residues long. The CDR3 loop reads CAISERQETQYF. CDR3 coding DNA: TGTGCCATCAGTGAGAGACAGGAGACCCAGTACTTC.

This chain links TRBV13 with TRBJ2-1; no clear D gene. V was clipped by 1 base and J by 7 bases, with 5 bases between them. Germline loops: CDR1 PRHDT, CDR2 FYEKMQ (reference sequence). CDR3 size: 12 residues. Here the CDR3 DNA reads TGTGCCAGCAGCTTAGTCGGTAATGAGCAGTTCTTC. It is translated as CASSLVGNEQFF.

The rearrangement uses TRBV7-2 and TRBJ2-7; TRBD1 agrees at 8 bases. The germline V gene encodes CDR1 SGHTA and CDR2 FQGNSA. V trimming: 3 bases; J trimming: 4 bases; junction bases outside the gene matches: 8. The CDR3 has 15 amino acids. The CDR3 sequence is CASSLGVQGGYEQYF. CDR3 in DNA: TGTGCCAGCAGCTTGGGGGTACAGGGGGGTTACGAGCAGTACTTC.

The V call is TRBV19, the J call TRBJ2-7, with TRBD2 as a possible D gene (6 bases). V gave up 6 bases and J gave up 3 bases, with 12 bases separating them. The germline V gene has CDR1 LNHDA and CDR2 SQIVND (reference sequence). This CDR3 is built from 13 residues. The CDR3 is CASSKSGLYEQYF. CDR3 DNA: TGTGCCAGTAGCAAAAGCGGGCTCTACGAGCAGTACTTC.

The gene calls are TRBV5-4 and TRBJ2-5; 8 positions agree with TRBD2. The CDR3 has 14 residues. Germline V gene lookup returns CDR1 SGHNT and CDR2 YYREEE (reference sequence). After removal of 3 bases from V and 2 bases from J, the junction contained 3 bases not matched to a gene. The CDR3 protein is CASSSTSEQETQYF. The CDR3 bases are TGTGCCAGCAGCTCGACTAGCGAGCAAGAGACCCAGTACTTC.

This clone was observed a single time. This chain uses TRBV6-1 with TRBJ1-5, with D maybe TRBD1 (6 bases). The germline V gene has CDR1 MNHNS and CDR2 SASEGT. The ends were cut back, 8 bases at V and 0 bases at J, with 14 bases in the middle. This CDR3 comprises 15 residues. The CDR3 spells CASSGGGYSNQPQHF. CDR3 in DNA: TGTGCCAGCTCCGGCGGGGGCTATAGCAATCAGCCCCAGCATTTT.

The chain couples TRBV19 to TRBJ1-5; D gene ambiguous. V gave up 10 bases and J gave up 9 bases, with 19 bases separating them. This CDR3 is built from 13 residues. In germline, CDR1 is LNHDA, CDR2 SQIVND (reference sequence). CDR3: CATGNVGIRPQHF. The CDR3 DNA sequence: TGTGCCACCGGGAATGTAGGGATAAGGCCCCAGCATTTT.

CDR3 residues: CASSSPAAEQYF. The CDR3 coding sequence is TGTGCCAGCAGCTCCCCCGCGGCCGAGCAGTACTTC. This chain links TRBV5-4 with TRBJ2-7; unclear D gene. This CDR3 spans 12 amino acids. Germline loops: CDR1 SGHNT, CDR2 YYREEE (reference sequence). Trimming pared 3 bases from V and 6 bases from J, leaving 10 bases between.

This chain joins TRBV28 and TRBJ2-5; D unclear. The CDR3 sequence is 14 residues long. Trimming shortened V by 2 bases and J by 1 base, and 8 bases separated the two germline ends. Germline CDR1 reads MDHEN; CDR2 reads SYDVKM. CDR3 amino acids: CASSLGVFQETQYF. The CDR3 DNA follows: TGTGCCAGCAGTTTAGGAGTTTTCCAAGAGACCCAGTACTTC. The variable domain in full, with the rest retrieved from reference TRBV28 and TRBJ2-5, is DVKVTQSSRYLVKRTGEKVFLECVQDMDHENMFWYRQDPGLGLRLIYFSYDVKMKEKGDIPEGYSVSREKKERFSLILESASTNQTSMYLCASSLGVFQETQYFGPGTRLLVL.

The V and J genes are TRBV7-2 and TRBJ2-7; maybe TRBD2 (5 bases). V was pared by 1 base and J by 3 bases, with 10 bases between. CDR1 and CDR2 from the germline V gene are SGHTA and FQGNSA. CDR3 size: 14 residues. The CDR3 nucleotides are TGTGCCAGCAGCTTAGTGCCGGGGTACTACGAGCAGTACTTC. Its protein is CASSLVPGYYEQYF.

The chain joins TRBV15 to TRBJ2-7; weak D call: TRBD2 (6 bases). Germline CDR1 reads LNHNV; CDR2 reads YYDKDF (reference sequence). This CDR3 contains 15 residues. Trimming pared 5 bases from V and 2 bases from J, leaving 16 bases between. The CDR3 nucleotides read TGTGCCACCAGCTTTCACGCCGGGAGCACCTACGAGCAGTACTTC. It yields the protein CATSFHAGSTYEQYF.

This rearrangement joins TRBV7-9 to TRBJ2-1; 7 bases are shared with TRBD2. V lost 6 bases, J lost 7 bases, and 12 bases stayed unmatched. This CDR3 region has 15 residues. Germline assignment: CDR1 SEHNR and CDR2 FQNEAQ (reference sequence). CDR3 loop: CASSPPGKGGNEQFF. DNA for the CDR3: TGTGCCAGCAGTCCCCCCGGGAAGGGAGGGAATGAGCAGTTCTTC.

This chain joins TRBV10-3 and TRBJ1-1, with D possibly being TRBD1 (5 bases). The CDR3 consists of 15 residues. The V end lost 4 bases, the J end lost 5 bases, and 17 bases lay between the germline ends. From germline, CDR1 is ENHRY and CDR2 SYGVKD. The CDR3 sequence: CAISAGGTRTTEAFF. In nucleotides, the CDR3 is TGTGCCATCAGTGCTGGGGGGACCAGGACGACTGAAGCTTTCTTT.

The chain combines TRBV5-5 with TRBJ1-1; possible D gene TRBD1, 6 bases. Looked up from germline, CDR1 is SGHKS and CDR2 is YYEKEE (reference sequence). V was shortened by 3 bases and J by 7 bases, with 16 bases between the two germline ends. The CDR3 spans 14 residues. The CDR3 nucleotides are TGTGCCAGCAGCTCCACAACCCTGACAGGTGAAGCTTTCTTT. Amino acids: CASSSTTLTGEAFF.

This clone was picked up a small number of times. The chain recombines TRBV27 with TRBJ2-2; the D gene is possibly TRBD2 (5 bases). CDR1 is MNHEY and CDR2 is SMNVEV in the germline V gene (reference sequence). The V end was cut by 2 bases, the J end by 0 bases, with 13 bases between. The CDR3 runs to 17 residues. The CDR3 reads CASSLPLGLSNTGELFF. DNA of the CDR3: TGTGCCAGCAGTTTACCCCTCGGACTCTCGAACACCGGGGAGCTGTTTTTT.

This clone occurred once. V usage is TRBV19 and J usage is TRBJ1-5, with D unclear. This CDR3 is 15 amino acids long. CDR1 LNHDA and CDR2 SQIVND come from the germline V gene (reference sequence). With 7 bases removed from V and 5 bases from J, the gap between germline ends came to 18 bases. The CDR3: CASKQEVSRDQPQHF. For the CDR3, the DNA is TGTGCCAGTAAGCAGGAAGTGAGCCGAGATCAGCCCCAGCATTTT.

This sequence joins TRBV5-4 and TRBJ2-5; 9 nucleotides align to TRBD1. The end of the DNA aligns better with TRBJ2-7, so the J call may be wrong. CDR3 length: 14 amino acids. In germline, CDR1 is SGHNT, CDR2 YYREEE (reference sequence). The CDR3 reads CASSFGQGSYEQYF. For the CDR3, the DNA is TGTGCCAGCAGCTTCGGACAGGGGAGCTACGAGCAGTACTTC.